Shown below are 29 T cell receptor beta chains from a single sample sequenced in a study of naive and memory T cell subsets. For these receptors, no antigen is known. Notes on the study in general: A few larger clonotypes appeared in naive repertoires, especially CD8, possibly memory cells re-expressing CD45RA.

The beta constant-region primer was an equimolar mix of two oligonucleotides covering TRBC1 and TRBC2. The ligated cDNA underwent four PCR rounds using SP2 and nested alpha and beta constant-region primers. TCRdb called the UMI-ligation and nested PCR reads again in MiXCR, with one record for every CDR3 protein. Here the sample spans 140,000 to 150,000 distinct CDR3 sequences, approximately 24% being singletons. The sequenced material came from naive CD4+ T cells from blood. The source is a human donor in good health.

V and J are TRBV20-1 and TRBJ2-3; no reliable D call. This CDR3 has 13 amino acids. The germline V gene has CDR1 DFQATT and CDR2 SNEGSKA (reference sequence). CDR3 sequence: CSNTGPQRDTQYF. The CDR3 DNA follows: TGCAGCAACACCGGCCCTCAGAGGGATACGCAGTATTTT.

The chain has TRBV7-3 and TRBJ2-7; 7 bases fit TRBD2. V trimming: 5 bases; J trimming: 1 base; junction bases outside the gene matches: 11. This CDR3 is 16 amino acids long. Per germline, CDR1 SGHTA and CDR2 FQGTGA. The DNA for the CDR3 is TGTGCCAGCAGCCACCCCCAGCGGGGACTTTCCTACGAGCAGTACTTC. Translation gives CASSHPQRGLSYEQYF.

There are a few counts of this clonotype. The CDR3 region has the DNA TGTGCCAGTAGCGCTAGCGGGAGTCTGAATGAGCAGTTCTTC. This translates into CASSASGSLNEQFF. V and J are TRBV19 and TRBJ2-1, with 10 positions matching TRBD2. CDR1 is LNHDA and CDR2 is SQIVND in the germline V gene (reference sequence). After removal of 6 bases from V and 7 bases from J, the junction contained 6 bases not matched to a gene. This CDR3 is built from 14 residues.

V is TRBV7-9 and J is TRBJ1-1; D ambiguous. Germline V gene lookup returns CDR1 SEHNR and CDR2 FQNEAQ (reference sequence). The CDR3 length is 15 residues. V was clipped by 3 bases and J by 1 base, with 12 bases between them. CDR3 bases: TGTGCCAGCAGCTTCGCTCGCGCGGGGAACACTGAAGCTTTCTTT. This gives the protein CASSFARAGNTEAFF. The variable domain in full, completed from reference TRBV7-9 and TRBJ1-1, reads DTGVSQNPRHKITKRGQNVTFRCDPISEHNRLYWYRQTLGQGPEFLTYFQNEAQLEKSRLLSDRFSAERPKGSFSTLEIQRTEQGDSAMYLCASSFARAGNTEAFFGQGTRLTVV.

In its sample, this clonotype was seen many times. The chain has TRBV5-4 and TRBJ2-5; no definite D call. Germline V gives CDR1 SGHNT, CDR2 YYREEE (reference sequence). V lost 4 bases and J lost 4, with 5 bases in between. The CDR3 is made up of 11 amino acids. The CDR3 DNA follows: TGTGCCAGCAGCCGTGGAGAGACCCAGTACTTC. This codes for CASSRGETQYF.

V and J are TRBV27 and TRBJ2-3; D remains unclear. Trimming took off 0 bases at V and 0 bases at J, with 10 bases between the two ends. Germline V lookup: CDR1 MNHEY, CDR2 SMNVEV (reference sequence). The CDR3 is 16 amino acids. The chain's CDR3 is CASSLSSQPSTDTQYF. Here the CDR3 DNA reads TGTGCCAGCAGTTTATCGAGTCAGCCTAGCACAGATACGCAGTATTTT.

CDR3 nucleotide sequence: TGTGCCAGCAGCTTACGCTCTCGACTCGATGAGCAGTTCTTC. It codes for CASSLRSRLDEQFF. The rearrangement joins TRBV7-2 to TRBJ2-1; D gene unclear. Trimming removed 2 bases from V and 8 bases from J, with 13 bases in between. CDR3 size: 14 residues. Germline CDR1 reads SGHTA; CDR2 reads FQGNSA.

The CDR3 bases are TGTGCCAGCGGAGTGAACCTGCTTCGGCGCGGCGAGCAGTTCTTC. The encoded protein is CASGVNLLRRGEQFF. The V gene is TRBV7-8, the J gene TRBJ2-1; D not certain. CDR1 SGHVS and CDR2 FQNEAQ come from the germline V gene. Deletions cut 8 bases from V and 10 bases from J, with 24 bases between. The length of the CDR3 is 15 residues.

This clonotype came up a few times. The gene calls are TRBV6-5 and TRBJ2-1; 9 bases are a match to TRBD2. Germline V lookup: CDR1 MNHEY, CDR2 SVGAGI. The CDR3 totals 15 residues. J was trimmed by 4 bases and V by 5 bases; bases with no gene match: 6. CDR3 sequence reads: CASSATSGLYNEQFF. Here the CDR3 DNA reads TGTGCCAGCAGTGCTACTAGCGGGTTATACAATGAGCAGTTCTTC.

In its sample, this clonotype was seen a few times. This sequence joins TRBV5-1 and TRBJ2-7; 8 bases agree with TRBD2. With V trimmed by 0 bases and J by 0 bases, 5 bases remained unmatched. Germline V lookup: CDR1 SGHRS, CDR2 YFSETQ. The CDR3 loop spans 16 amino acids. In DNA, the CDR3 is TGCGCCAGCAGCTTGGGCGGGACTAGAAGCTCCTACGAGCAGTACTTC. Its translation is CASSLGGTRSSYEQYF.

The chain has TRBV6-2 or TRBV6-3 and TRBJ2-5, with no clear D. Looked up from germline, CDR1 is MNHEY and CDR2 is SVGEGT. The CDR3 covers 12 residues. Between the trimmed V and J ends, which lost 2 bases and 8 bases, there was a span of 9 bases. The CDR3 region has the DNA TGTGCCAGCAGTTACCCCAAGCCAACCCAGTACTTC. Protein: CASSYPKPTQYF.

The chain combines TRBV19 with TRBJ2-2, with 8 positions matching TRBD2. Germline V CDR1 and CDR2: LNHDA, SQIVND (reference sequence). The CDR3 contains 15 residues. V was pared by 5 bases and J by 4 bases, with 6 bases of the junction left unmatched. The CDR3 DNA follows: TGTGCCAGTAGTCCGGGACTAGGTCGCACCGGGGAGCTGTTTTTT. This translates into CASSPGLGRTGELFF.

The chain carries TRBV5-4 and TRBJ1-6, with TRBD1 matching over 7 bases. The germline CDR1 and CDR2 sequences are SGHNT and YYREEE (reference sequence). The CDR3 is made up of 15 amino acids. The V and J ends lost 0 bases and 10 bases, in that order; junction bases with no gene match: 7. This CDR3 is CASSLEGRGRSPLHF. CDR3 DNA: TGTGCCAGCAGCTTGGAAGGTAGGGGGCGATCACCCCTCCACTTT.

This clonotype was seen repeatedly, ten times or more. The V gene is TRBV6-5, the J gene TRBJ1-2, with D unclear. The CDR3 loop spans 13 amino acids. Germline CDR1 reads MNHEY; CDR2 reads SVGAGI. The V and J ends lost 7 bases and 3 bases respectively, with 12 bases between them. CDR3 residues: CASMGEVDYGYTF. The DNA of the CDR3 is TGTGCCAGCATGGGAGAAGTTGACTATGGCTACACCTTC.

This clonotype was observed a handful of times. V is TRBV20-1 and J is TRBJ1-6, with TRBD1 matching 7 bases. Germline V lookup: CDR1 DFQATT, CDR2 SNEGSKA (reference sequence). The CDR3 extends over 15 amino acids. V trimming: 5 bases; J trimming: 9 bases; junction bases outside the gene matches: 13. The CDR3 protein is CSARREPGQSSPLHF. CDR3 nucleotides: TGCAGTGCTCGAAGGGAACCGGGACAGTCTTCACCCCTCCACTTT.

The J gene is TRBJ1-2, the V gene TRBV4-3, with 7 bases that match TRBD1. The CDR3 extends over 14 amino acids. The germline gives CDR1 LGHNA, CDR2 YSLEER. V was clipped by 2 bases and J by 5 bases; unmatched bases: 5. CDR3 bases: TGCGCCAGCAGCCAACGACAGGGTTGGTATGGCTACACCTTC. It translates to CASSQRQGWYGYTF.

This clonotype has more than one count but fewer than ten. J is TRBJ2-1 and V is TRBV24-1; no definite D call. The germline V gene has CDR1 KGHDR and CDR2 SFDVKD. V was clipped by 3 bases and J by 7 bases, with 9 bases between them. CDR3 size: 13 residues. The CDR3 is CATSDPLKNEQFF. CDR3 sequence (DNA): TGTGCCACCAGTGATCCGCTTAAAAATGAGCAGTTCTTC.

The V call is TRBV29-1, the J call TRBJ2-1, with D tentatively TRBD1 (7 bases). V was pared by 4 bases and J by 1 base, with 14 bases between. CDR3 length: 15 amino acids. Germline CDR1 SQVTM, CDR2 ANQGSEA. CDR3 region: CSVGQGGGSYNEQFF. The CDR3 DNA reads as TGCAGCGTTGGGCAGGGGGGTGGATCCTACAATGAGCAGTTCTTC.

The chain combines TRBV9 with TRBJ2-3; D remains unclear. The germline gives CDR1 SGDLS, CDR2 YYNGEE. The CDR3 loop spans 16 amino acids. V was shortened by 3 bases and J by 6 bases, with 20 bases between the two germline ends. The CDR3 is CASSEALGTGRDTQYF. The CDR3, as DNA: TGTGCCAGCAGCGAAGCCTTGGGAACCGGTCGGGATACGCAGTATTTT.

The chain recombines TRBV12-3 or TRBV12-4 with TRBJ2-7; D may be TRBD1 (6 bases). The ends were cut back, 3 bases at V and 3 bases at J, with 15 bases in the middle. This CDR3 spans 15 amino acids. The DNA of the CDR3 is TGTGCCAGCAGTTTCAGTGCTGGACAGATCTACGAGCAGTACTTC. Protein sequence: CASSFSAGQIYEQYF.

About this clonotype itself: A much larger clone sits a single nucleotide away, making a read error possible. The rearrangement uses TRBV6-5 and TRBJ1-2, with a possible D match to TRBD1 (6 bases). This CDR3 contains 14 residues. Germline V gene data show CDR1 as MNHEY and CDR2 as SVGAGI. V was trimmed by 5 bases and J by 4 bases, leaving 14 bases between them. Here the CDR3 reads CASSRGQGPYGYTF. Written as DNA, the CDR3 is TGTGCCAGCAGTAGGGGCCAGGGGCCCTATGGCTACACCTTC.

This clonotype was seen repeatedly, ten times or more. This chain uses TRBV7-9 with TRBJ2-1; D gene unclear. Germline CDR1 reads SEHNR; CDR2 reads FQNEAQ (reference sequence). This CDR3 spans 15 amino acids. V dropped 3 bases and J dropped 3 bases, with 12 bases sitting between them. For the CDR3, the DNA is TGTGCCAGCAGCTTTCAACAGAGTTTCTACAATGAGCAGTTCTTC. It translates to CASSFQQSFYNEQFF.

This clonotype was detected only a few times. The V call is TRBV28, the J call TRBJ1-5; 8 bases align to TRBD1. The CDR3 is made up of 17 amino acids. Germline V gene data show CDR1 as MDHEN and CDR2 as SYDVKM. V dropped 6 bases and J dropped 4; count of bases not matched to a gene: 14. CDR3 nucleotide sequence: TGTGCCAGCAGACCCTGGACAGGGCTAGTTCAAAATCAGCCCCAGCATTTT. Residues: CASRPWTGLVQNQPQHF.

The rearrangement joins TRBV5-1 to TRBJ2-7; D might be TRBD2 (5 bases). The CDR3 loop spans 13 amino acids. The V end was cut by 2 bases, the J end by 2 bases, with 8 bases between. Germline CDR1 is SGHRS and CDR2 is YFSETQ. CDR3: CASSLATTYEQYF. Here the CDR3 DNA reads TGCGCCAGCAGCTTAGCGACTACCTACGAGCAGTACTTC.

This chain connects TRBV7-2 to TRBJ2-1, with D possibly being TRBD2 (5 bases). The CDR3 sequence is 14 residues long. Germline lookup yields CDR1 SGHTA and CDR2 FQGNSA. Between the trimmed V and J ends, which lost 6 bases and 5 bases, there was a span of 14 bases. The CDR3 reads CASRRVLGDNEQFF. Written as DNA, the CDR3 is TGTGCCAGCAGGCGGGTGCTTGGAGACAATGAGCAGTTCTTC.

The chain joins TRBV27 to TRBJ2-1; the match to TRBD2 covers 8 bases. The germline CDR1 and CDR2 sequences are MNHEY and SMNVEV (reference sequence). The CDR3 length is 15 residues. Trimming removed 5 bases from V and 2 bases from J; junction bases left unmatched: 5. In DNA, the CDR3 is TGTGCCAGCAGTCGACGGGAGGGCCCCTACAATGAGCAGTTCTTC. Protein sequence: CASSRREGPYNEQFF.

The gene calls are TRBV11-2 and TRBJ2-7, with TRBD1 identical over 9 bases. Germline CDR1 SGHAT, CDR2 FQNNGV. This CDR3 region has 19 residues. The J segment lost 3 bases and the V segment lost 1 base, leaving 16 bases of the junction unmatched. The CDR3 DNA follows: TGTGCCAGCAGCTTAGTGGGGATGATTGGACAGGGGACCTACTACGAGCAGTACTTC. Amino acids: CASSLVGMIGQGTYYEQYF.

This clonotype was seen at least ten times. This chain joins TRBV23-1 and TRBJ1-6; D possibly corresponds to TRBD1 (5 bases). TRBV23-1 is an ORF; its function is uncertain. The CDR3 consists of 16 residues. With 8 bases removed from V and 7 bases from J, the gap between germline ends came to 21 bases. CDR3 sequence reads: CASLPPFDSRNSPLHF. CDR3 coding DNA: TGCGCCAGCCTACCACCGTTCGACAGCCGGAATTCACCCCTCCACTTT.

In regard to this clonotype: The junction departs from germline at one end; a sequencing error may be responsible. This sequence joins TRBV4-1 and TRBJ1-4, with unresolved D. Per the germline V gene, CDR1 is MGHRA and CDR2 is YSYEKL. This CDR3 contains 19 residues. The DNA for the CDR3 is TGCGTCAGCAGCCAAGATTTAGTCTTCCCGCAGGTGGAGGATGAAAAACTGTTTTTT. It yields the protein CVSSQDLVFPQVEDEKLFF.